Following are 13 T cell receptor beta chains from one sample sequenced in a study of cytomegalovirus exposure and HLA in healthy donors. Use of 60 Vbeta and 13 Jbeta primers characterized the PCR. TCRdb keeps only in-frame clones here, not all; method: immunoSEQ multiplex PCR. Of approximately 240,000 clones listed, around 88% are singletons. Sequenced material: PBMCs. These TCRs come from a young woman in good health and CMV-seronegative.

The V call is TRBV7-2, the J call TRBJ1-5; D uncertain. Germline V gene sequence: CDR1 SGHTA, CDR2 FQGNSA. V lost 2 bases and J lost 1, with 6 bases in between. The CDR3 covers 14 residues. This CDR3 is CASSLQRSNQPQHF. The CDR3 DNA follows: TGTGCCAGCAGCTTACAGCGGAGCAATCAGCCCCAGCATTTT.

CDR3 coding DNA: TGTGCCATCAGTGAGTCGGCGGCTAGCGGGGATTACAATGAGCAGTTCTTC. Amino acid sequence: CAISESAASGDYNEQFF. This rearrangement joins TRBV10-3 to TRBJ2-1, with TRBD2 identical over 9 bases. Germline assignment: CDR1 ENHRY and CDR2 SYGVKD. CDR3 length: 17 amino acids. J lost 4 bases, V lost 0 bases, and 7 bases had no gene match.

V and J are TRBV2 and TRBJ2-2; no clear D. Germline V CDR1 and CDR2: SNHLY, FYNNEI. Trimming removed 5 bases from V and 6 bases from J, with 13 bases in between. The CDR3 loop spans 14 amino acids. The CDR3 sequence is CASSLRKSAGELFF. DNA for the CDR3: TGTGCCAGCAGTCTCCGCAAGAGCGCCGGGGAGCTGTTTTTT.

The V gene is TRBV6-5, the J gene TRBJ1-2, with D perhaps matching TRBD1 (6 bases). Trimming took off 9 bases at V and 0 bases at J, with 11 bases between the two ends. Germline V CDR1 and CDR2: MNHEY, SVGAGI. This CDR3 comprises 13 residues. In DNA form, the CDR3 reads TGTGCCAGTGGGACAATCGCTAACTATGGCTACACCTTC. Translating gives CASGTIANYGYTF.

This clone was counted a single time. The same CDR3 is also encoded by other DNA sequences in this sample. The chain combines TRBV19 with TRBJ2-7; the match to TRBD2 covers 10 bases. Germline V CDR1 and CDR2: LNHDA, SQIVND (reference sequence). This CDR3 region has 15 residues. The ends lost 4 bases at V and 0 bases at J; junction bases unmatched: 3. The CDR3 region has the DNA TGTGCCAGTAGTAAGCCTAGCGGGAGCTCCTACGAGCAGTACTTC. Translation: CASSKPSGSSYEQYF.

This clone has just a few counts. This chain connects TRBV12-5 to TRBJ1-1, with D possibly matching TRBD1 (5 bases). The CDR3 has 15 amino acids. V lost 1 base, J lost 1 base, and 10 bases lay in between. Germline V CDR1 and CDR2: LGHNT, FRNRAP. CDR3 loop: CASGLAAGPNTEAFF. The CDR3, as DNA: TGTGCTAGTGGTTTGGCGGCAGGGCCGAACACTGAAGCTTTCTTT.

Only one count was recorded for this clone. This chain links TRBV7-6 with TRBJ2-5; 15 bases fit TRBD2. V shed 4 bases, J shed 6 bases, and the junction held 6 bases outside the gene matches. Germline CDR1 and CDR2: SGHVS and FNYEAQ. This CDR3 has 16 amino acids. The CDR3 nucleotides read TGTGCCAGCAGCTCCCGGGGACTAGCGGGAGGAAAGACCCAGTACTTC. The encoded protein is CASSSRGLAGGKTQYF.

The chain couples TRBV19 to TRBJ2-2, with D unresolved. The CDR3 is 14 amino acids. CDR1 is LNHDA, CDR2 SQIVND, per germline (reference sequence). Between the trimmed V and J ends, which lost 0 bases and 5 bases, there was a span of 7 bases. DNA for the CDR3: TGTGCCAGTAGTATAGATTTAGAGACCGGGGAGCTGTTTTTT. This sequence encodes CASSIDLETGELFF.

V gene TRBV29-1 combines with J gene TRBJ1-2; 12 bases map to TRBD1. The length of the CDR3 is 15 residues. Germline CDR1 and CDR2: SQVTM and ANQGSEA. V was clipped by 6 bases and J by 6 bases; unmatched bases: 11. CDR3 DNA sequence: TGCAGCGTCTACTCCCGGGACAGGGGGCGAAATGGCTACACCTTC. It yields the protein CSVYSRDRGRNGYTF.

The rearrangement joins TRBV9 to TRBJ2-1; D is uncertain. In germline, CDR1 is SGDLS, CDR2 YYNGEE. The length of the CDR3 is 17 residues. Between the trimmed V and J ends, which lost 1 base and 4 bases, there was a span of 18 bases. For the CDR3, the DNA is TGTGCCAGCAGCGTACACCCGCCGAGAAAAGCTTACAATGAGCAGTTCTTC. This encodes CASSVHPPRKAYNEQFF.

The rearrangement links TRBV4-3 to TRBJ1-5, with 7 bases that match TRBD1. V dropped 4 bases and J dropped 5; count of bases not matched to a gene: 5. Germline CDR1 and CDR2: LGHNA and YSLEER. The length of the CDR3 is 14 residues. CDR3 loop: CASSPGQFDQPQHF. In nucleotides, the CDR3 is TGCGCCAGCAGCCCGGGACAGTTTGATCAGCCCCAGCATTTT.

V is TRBV5-1 and J is TRBJ2-5; D ambiguous. Germline V gene lookup returns CDR1 SGHRS and CDR2 YFSETQ. Trimming pared 3 bases from V and 1 base from J, leaving 13 bases between. The CDR3 is made up of 15 amino acids. CDR3 in DNA: TGCGCCAGCAGCTCCCTACCCCCTCCCCAAGAGACCCAGTACTTC. Protein sequence: CASSSLPPPQETQYF.

The rearrangement joins TRBV4-1 to TRBJ2-7; a weak D match, TRBD1 (6 bases). This CDR3 region has 16 residues. Trimming took 4 bases from V and 5 from J, leaving 21 bases between them. The germline V gene has CDR1 MGHRA and CDR2 YSYEKL. For the CDR3, the DNA is TGCGCCAGCAGCCTATTCGCTGGGGGCATGAGGGACGAGCAGTACTTC. This gives the protein CASSLFAGGMRDEQYF.